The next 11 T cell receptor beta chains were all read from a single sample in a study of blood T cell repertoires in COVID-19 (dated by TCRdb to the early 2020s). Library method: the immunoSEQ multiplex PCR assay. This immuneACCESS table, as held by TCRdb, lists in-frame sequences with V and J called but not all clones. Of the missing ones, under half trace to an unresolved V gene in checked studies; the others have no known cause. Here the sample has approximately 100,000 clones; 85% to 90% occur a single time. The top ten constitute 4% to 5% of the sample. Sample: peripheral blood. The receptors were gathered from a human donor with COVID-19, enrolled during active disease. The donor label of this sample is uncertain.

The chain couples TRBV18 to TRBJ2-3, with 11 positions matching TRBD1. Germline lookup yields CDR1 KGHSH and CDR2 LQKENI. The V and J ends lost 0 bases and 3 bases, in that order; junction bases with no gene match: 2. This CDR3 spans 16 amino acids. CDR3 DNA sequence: TGTGCCAGCTCACCACCGGGGACAGGGGGAACAGATACGCAGTATTTT. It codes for CASSPPGTGGTDTQYF.

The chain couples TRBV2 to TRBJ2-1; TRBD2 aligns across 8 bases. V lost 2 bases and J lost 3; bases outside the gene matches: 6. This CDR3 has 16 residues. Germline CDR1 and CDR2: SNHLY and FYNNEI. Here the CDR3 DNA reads TGTGCCAGCAGTGAAAGTGCGGGGGGAATCTACAATGAGCAGTTCTTC. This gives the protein CASSESAGGIYNEQFF.

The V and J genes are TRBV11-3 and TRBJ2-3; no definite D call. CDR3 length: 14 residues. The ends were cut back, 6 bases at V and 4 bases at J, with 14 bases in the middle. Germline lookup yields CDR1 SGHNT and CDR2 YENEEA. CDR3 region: CASSPLITADTQYF. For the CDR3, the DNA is TGTGCCAGCAGTCCTCTTATCACAGCAGATACGCAGTATTTT.

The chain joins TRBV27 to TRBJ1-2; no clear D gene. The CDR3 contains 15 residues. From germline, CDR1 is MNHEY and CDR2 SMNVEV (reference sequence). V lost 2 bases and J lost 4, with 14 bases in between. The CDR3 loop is CASSLEGSGGYGYTF. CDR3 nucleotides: TGTGCCAGCAGTTTAGAAGGATCGGGTGGCTATGGCTACACCTTC.

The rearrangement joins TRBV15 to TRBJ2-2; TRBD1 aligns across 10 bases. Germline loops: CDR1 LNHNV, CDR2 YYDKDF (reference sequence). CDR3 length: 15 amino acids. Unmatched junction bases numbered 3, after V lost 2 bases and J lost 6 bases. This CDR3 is CATSRRTGGSGELFF. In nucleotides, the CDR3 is TGTGCCACCAGCAGACGGACAGGGGGGTCCGGGGAGCTGTTTTTT.

CDR3 coding DNA: TGTGCCAGCACTCGCACCGGACTAGCTCCAGATACGCAGTATTTT. Protein sequence: CASTRTGLAPDTQYF. This chain links TRBV6-5 with TRBJ2-3; 8 bases match TRBD2. This CDR3 has 15 residues. The J segment lost 4 bases and the V segment lost 7 bases, leaving 10 bases of the junction unmatched. CDR1 and CDR2 from the germline V gene are MNHEY and SVGAGI.

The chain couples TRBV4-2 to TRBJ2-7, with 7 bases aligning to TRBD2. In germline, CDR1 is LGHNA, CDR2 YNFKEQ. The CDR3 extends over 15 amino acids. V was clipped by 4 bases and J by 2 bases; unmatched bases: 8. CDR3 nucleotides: TGTGCCAGCAGCCCCTGGACCAGCGGGGCCTACGAGCAGTACTTC. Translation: CASSPWTSGAYEQYF.

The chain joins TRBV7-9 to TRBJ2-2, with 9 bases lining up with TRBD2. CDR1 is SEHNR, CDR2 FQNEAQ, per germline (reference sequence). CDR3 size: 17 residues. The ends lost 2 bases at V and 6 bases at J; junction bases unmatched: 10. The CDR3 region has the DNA TGTGCCAGCAGCTTACCGCCGGGACTAGCCCTATCCGGGGAGCTGTTTTTT. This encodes CASSLPPGLALSGELFF. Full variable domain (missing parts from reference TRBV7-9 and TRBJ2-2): DTGVSQNPRHKITKRGQNVTFRCDPISEHNRLYWYRQTLGQGPEFLTYFQNEAQLEKSRLLSDRFSAERPKGSFSTLEIQRTEQGDSAMYLCASSLPPGLALSGELFFGEGSRLTVL.

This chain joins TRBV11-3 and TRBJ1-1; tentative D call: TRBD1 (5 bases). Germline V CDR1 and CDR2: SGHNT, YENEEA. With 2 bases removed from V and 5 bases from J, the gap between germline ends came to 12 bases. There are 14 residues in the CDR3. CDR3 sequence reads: CASSLLSGGTEAFF. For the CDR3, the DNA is TGTGCCAGCAGCTTACTATCGGGGGGGACTGAAGCTTTCTTT.

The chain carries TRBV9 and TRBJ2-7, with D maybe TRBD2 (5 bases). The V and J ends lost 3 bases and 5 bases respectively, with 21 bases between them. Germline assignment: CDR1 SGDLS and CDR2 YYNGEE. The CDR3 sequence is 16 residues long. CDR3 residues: CASSAFLGEAPDEQYF. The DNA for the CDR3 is TGTGCCAGCAGCGCGTTCCTCGGGGAAGCCCCCGACGAGCAGTACTTC. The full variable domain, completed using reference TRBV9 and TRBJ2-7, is DSGVTQTPKHLITATGQRVTLRCSPRSGDLSVYWYQQSLDQGLQFLIQYYNGEERAKGNILERFSAQQFPDLHSELNLSSLELGDSALYFCASSAFLGEAPDEQYFGPGTRLTVT.

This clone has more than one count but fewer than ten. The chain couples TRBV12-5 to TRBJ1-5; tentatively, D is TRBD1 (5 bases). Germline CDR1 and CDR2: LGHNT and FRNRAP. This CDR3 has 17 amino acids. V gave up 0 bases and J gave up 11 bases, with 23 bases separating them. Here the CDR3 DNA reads TGTGCTAGTGGTTTGGTACCGGGACTCCCAGGTTTAATGGCCCAGCATTTT. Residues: CASGLVPGLPGLMAQHF.